The entry below gives a single T cell receptor beta chain sequence along with its context. The data are from a study of blood T cell repertoires in COVID-19. Measured with immunoSEQ multiplex PCR; TCRdb has only the in-frame clones, and not every one. Here the sample spans tens of thousands of clones, 87% being singletons. CDR1 is LNHDA, CDR2 SQIVND, per germline (reference sequence). V lost 4 bases and J lost 4; bases outside the gene matches: 7. There are 15 residues in the CDR3. This clonotype was obtained from an elderly woman with acute or convalescent COVID-19. Sequenced material: peripheral blood. The chain couples TRBV19 to TRBJ1-2; 9 nucleotides agree with TRBD1. CDR3 bases: TGTGCCAGTAGTACCACAGGGGGCTCCGCCTATGGCTACACCTTC. This translates into CASSTTGGSAYGYTF.